A selection of T cell receptor beta chains follows, all from one sample in a study of blood T cell repertoires in COVID-19. Libraries were prepared by immunoSEQ multiplex PCR; TCRdb keeps only in-frame clonotypes and omits some of them. The repertoire holds around 130,000 clones, 75% to 90% seen once, with less than 30% in the top ten. Sequenced input: peripheral blood. All receptors come from a man aged 65 to 79 with active or convalescent COVID-19. The CDR3 runs from the conserved cysteine through the conserved F or W. Not every row has a clone size; where given, it reads once, few, many or a size class.

>TRBV29-1|TRBJ2-1|NA
CSVEGVSYNEQFF
>TRBV10-3|TRBJ2-1|once
CAISADRGAYNEQFF
>TRBV9|TRBJ1-2|NA
CASSVIGTGHGYTF
>TRBV6-5|TRBJ1-1|NA
CASSLTPDTEAFF
>TRBV28|TRBJ2-5|NA
CASSSSQGGRETQYF
>TRBV6-5|TRBJ1-1|NA
CASSHHELNTEAFF
>TRBV28|TRBJ1-5|NA
CASIQGRGRQPQHF
>TRBV5-6|TRBJ2-7|NA
CASSSSRIRGTGGSHEQYF
>TRBV5-1|TRBJ2-1|NA
CASSRTSANNEQFF
>TRBV2|TRBJ2-5|NA
CASSVGAGGQSTQYF
>TRBV29-1|TRBJ1-5|once
CSVTTGANQPQHF
>TRBV6-5|TRBJ1-2|NA
CASKPSNYGYTF
>TRBV6-5|TRBJ1-1|NA
CASSPGVTEAFF
>TRBV3-1/TRBV3-2|TRBJ2-1|NA
CASSQDLPKPNSKSSYNEQFF
>TRBV7-9|TRBJ1-6|NA
CASSEENSPLHF
>TRBV3-1/TRBV3-2|TRBJ2-2|once
CASSITSGRDGELFF
>TRBV4-1|TRBJ2-1|NA
CASLTRLAGGGSYNEQFF
>TRBV3-1/TRBV3-2|TRBJ1-1|NA
CASSPTGANTEAFF
>TRBV7-9|TRBJ2-3|NA
CASSLSRGDTQYF
>TRBV28|TRBJ2-7|NA
CASSPETGAYEQYF
>TRBV12-3/TRBV12-4|TRBJ2-1|NA
CASSGYNEQFF
>TRBV7-9|TRBJ2-3|once
CASSPMAASTDTQYF
>TRBV19|TRBJ2-1|NA
CASSISLAGLRYNEQFF
>TRBV14|TRBJ2-1|NA
CASSPTTLSYNEQFF
>TRBV3-1/TRBV3-2|TRBJ2-1|once
CASISGTGVIREGYYQQFF
>TRBV5-1|TRBJ2-7|NA
CASSLAPTGLSSYEQYF
>TRBV6-5|TRBJ1-2|NA
CASRRDSRLYGYTF
>TRBV6-2/TRBV6-3|TRBJ1-5|NA
CASSPLAGTGGNQPQHF
>TRBV6-5|TRBJ1-4|NA
CASWGTANEKLFF
>TRBV14|TRBJ1-6|NA
CASSPLGSSYNSPLHF
>TRBV6-5|TRBJ2-1|NA
CASSYQIAGGNEQFF
>TRBV7-2|TRBJ1-4|NA
CASSLDEQPALNEKLFF
>TRBV30|TRBJ2-2|NA
CAWSVRGPGWGGELFF
>TRBV19|TRBJ2-5|NA
CASSRMRLAGGQETQYF
>TRBV19|TRBJ1-4|few
CATYRTGKLFF
>TRBV6-5|TRBJ2-7|NA
CASFSRPTYEQYF
>TRBV5-1|TRBJ1-5|NA
CASSLQPGGTDQPQHF
>TRBV3-1/TRBV3-2|TRBJ1-1|once
CASSPFLGQGAFF
>TRBV2|TRBJ2-7|NA
CASTYNTGWYF
>TRBV5-1|TRBJ2-3|NA
CASSIGQISDTQYF
>TRBV18|TRBJ2-5|NA
CASSRVYQETQYF
>TRBV7-9|TRBJ2-7|NA
CASSLDSYSYEQYF
>TRBV19|TRBJ1-4|NA
CASRLRTGGAVEEKLFF
>TRBV10-3|TRBJ1-2|NA
CASDRGNYGYTF
>TRBV7-9|TRBJ2-5|NA
CASSPAGETQYF
>TRBV27|TRBJ2-1|NA
CASSLFVGPNEQFF
>TRBV29-1|TRBJ2-7|NA
CSVLSSGRSYEQYF
>TRBV4-2|TRBJ1-5|NA
CASSQDFGGLGNQPQHF
>TRBV11-2|TRBJ2-2|once
CASSLANRNTGELFF
>TRBV14|TRBJ2-1|NA
CASSPLQSGGQRDEQFF
>TRBV6-1|TRBJ1-5|NA
CASSRDRGQPQHF
>TRBV7-8|TRBJ2-3|NA
CASSPYTDTQYF
>TRBV24-1|TRBJ1-5|NA
CATSDPQGAQPQHF
>TRBV12-3/TRBV12-4|TRBJ1-2|NA
CASRTTAPGYTF
>TRBV21-1|TRBJ2-1|NA
CARTGTSGYSYNEQFF
>TRBV28|TRBJ2-5|NA
CASSRGTGETQYF
>TRBV5-4|TRBJ1-2|NA
CASSLVSGGAVYGYTF